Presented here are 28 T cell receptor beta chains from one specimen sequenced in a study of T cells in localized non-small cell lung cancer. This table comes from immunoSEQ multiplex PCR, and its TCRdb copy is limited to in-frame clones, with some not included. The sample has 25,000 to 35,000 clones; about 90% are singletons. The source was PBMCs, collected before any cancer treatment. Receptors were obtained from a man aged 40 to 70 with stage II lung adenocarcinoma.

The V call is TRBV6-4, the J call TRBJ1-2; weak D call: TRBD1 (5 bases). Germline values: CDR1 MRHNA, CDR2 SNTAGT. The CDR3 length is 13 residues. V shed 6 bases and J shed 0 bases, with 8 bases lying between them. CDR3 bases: TGTGCCAGCAGCCAGGGAACTAACTATGGCTACACCTTC. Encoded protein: CASSQGTNYGYTF.

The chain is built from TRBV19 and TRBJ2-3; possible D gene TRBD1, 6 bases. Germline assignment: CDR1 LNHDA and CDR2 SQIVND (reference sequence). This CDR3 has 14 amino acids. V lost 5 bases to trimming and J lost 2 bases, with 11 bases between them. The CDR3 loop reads CASSVGQSTDTQYF. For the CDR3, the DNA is TGTGCCAGTAGTGTAGGACAGTCCACAGATACGCAGTATTTT.

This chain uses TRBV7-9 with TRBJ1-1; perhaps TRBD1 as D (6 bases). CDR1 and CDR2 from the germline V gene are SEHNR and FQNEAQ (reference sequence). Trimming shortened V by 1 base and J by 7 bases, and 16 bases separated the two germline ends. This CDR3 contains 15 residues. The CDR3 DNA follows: TGTGCCAGCAGCTTAGAGGGGGGCCGCGGAATTGAAGCTTTCTTT. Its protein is CASSLEGGRGIEAFF.

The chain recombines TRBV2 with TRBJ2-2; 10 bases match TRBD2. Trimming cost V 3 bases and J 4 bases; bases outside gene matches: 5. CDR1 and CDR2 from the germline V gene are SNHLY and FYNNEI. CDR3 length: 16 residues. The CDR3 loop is CASSESLAGATGELFF. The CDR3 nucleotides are TGTGCCAGCAGTGAGTCCCTAGCGGGAGCCACCGGGGAGCTGTTTTTT. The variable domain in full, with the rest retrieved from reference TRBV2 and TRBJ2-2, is EPEVTQTPSHQVTQMGQEVILRCVPISNHLYFYWYRQILGQKVEFLVSFYNNEISEKSEIFDDQFSVERPDGSNFTLKIRSTKLEDSAMYFCASSESLAGATGELFFGEGSRLTVL.

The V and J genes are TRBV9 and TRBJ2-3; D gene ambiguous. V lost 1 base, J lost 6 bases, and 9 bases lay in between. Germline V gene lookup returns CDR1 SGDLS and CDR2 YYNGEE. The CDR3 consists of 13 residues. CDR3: CASSVHPADTQYF. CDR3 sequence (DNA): TGTGCCAGCAGCGTACACCCCGCGGATACGCAGTATTTT.

CDR3 nucleotide sequence: TGTGCCAGCATAAAACTAGCGGGTGGCACCGGGGAGCTGTTTTTT. Residues: CASIKLAGGTGELFF. V and J are TRBV7-2 and TRBJ2-2; 9 nucleotides match TRBD2. CDR1 and CDR2 from the germline V gene are SGHTA and FQGNSA. Trimming removed 7 bases from V and 4 bases from J; junction bases left unmatched: 7. The CDR3 spans 15 residues. Based on the CDR3 plus reference TRBV7-2 and TRBJ2-2, the full variable domain is GAGVSQSPSNKVTEKGKDVELRCDPISGHTALYWYRQSLGQGLEFLIYFQGNSAPDKSGLPSDRFSAERTGGSVSTLTIQRTQQEDSAVYLCASIKLAGGTGELFFGEGSRLTVL.

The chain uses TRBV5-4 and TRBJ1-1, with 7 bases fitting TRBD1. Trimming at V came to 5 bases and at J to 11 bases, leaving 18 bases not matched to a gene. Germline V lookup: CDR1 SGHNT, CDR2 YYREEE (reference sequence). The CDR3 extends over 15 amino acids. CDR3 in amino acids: CASSRRDSLMNAAFF. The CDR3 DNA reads TGTGCCAGCAGTCGAAGGGACAGTCTTATGAATGCGGCTTTCTTT.

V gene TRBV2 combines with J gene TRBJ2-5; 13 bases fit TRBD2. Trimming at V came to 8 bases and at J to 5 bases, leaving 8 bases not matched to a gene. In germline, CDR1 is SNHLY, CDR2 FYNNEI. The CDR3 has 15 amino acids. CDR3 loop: CASAFGLAGEETQYF. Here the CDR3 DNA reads TGTGCCAGCGCCTTTGGACTAGCGGGAGAGGAGACCCAGTACTTC.

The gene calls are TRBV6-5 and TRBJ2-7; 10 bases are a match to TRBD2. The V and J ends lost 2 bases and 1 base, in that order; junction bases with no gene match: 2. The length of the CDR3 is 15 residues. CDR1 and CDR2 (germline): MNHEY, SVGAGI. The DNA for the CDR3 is TGTGCCAGCAGTTACGAACTAGCGGGGTCCTACGAGCAGTACTTC. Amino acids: CASSYELAGSYEQYF.

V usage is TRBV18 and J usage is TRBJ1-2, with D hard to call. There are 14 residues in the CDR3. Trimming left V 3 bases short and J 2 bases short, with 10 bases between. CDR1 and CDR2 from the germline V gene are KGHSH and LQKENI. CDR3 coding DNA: TGTGCCAGCTCACCCTCACCCGGGAACTATGGCTACACCTTC. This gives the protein CASSPSPGNYGYTF.

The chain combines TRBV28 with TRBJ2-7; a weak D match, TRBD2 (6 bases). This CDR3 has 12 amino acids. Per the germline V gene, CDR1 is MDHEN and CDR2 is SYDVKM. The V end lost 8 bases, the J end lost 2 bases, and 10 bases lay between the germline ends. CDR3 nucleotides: TGTGCCAGCCAAGGGGAGGCCTACGAGCAGTACTTC. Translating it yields CASQGEAYEQYF.

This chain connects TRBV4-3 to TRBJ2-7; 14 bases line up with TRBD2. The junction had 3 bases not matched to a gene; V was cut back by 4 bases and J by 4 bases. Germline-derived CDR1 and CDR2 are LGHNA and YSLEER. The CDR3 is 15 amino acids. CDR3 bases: TGCGCCAGCAGCCCCGGGACTAGCGGGGGTTACGAGCAGTACTTC. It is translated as CASSPGTSGGYEQYF.

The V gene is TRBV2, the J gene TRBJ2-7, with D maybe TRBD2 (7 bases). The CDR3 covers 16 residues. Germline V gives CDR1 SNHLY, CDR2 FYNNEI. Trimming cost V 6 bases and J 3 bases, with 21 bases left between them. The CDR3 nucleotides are TGTGCCAGCAGGAAGGGGGGGGCGGAGCCGTTCTACGAGCAGTACTTC. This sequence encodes CASRKGGAEPFYEQYF. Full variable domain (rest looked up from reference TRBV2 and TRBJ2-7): EPEVTQTPSHQVTQMGQEVILRCVPISNHLYFYWYRQILGQKVEFLVSFYNNEISEKSEIFDDQFSVERPDGSNFTLKIRSTKLEDSAMYFCASRKGGAEPFYEQYFGPGTRLTVT.

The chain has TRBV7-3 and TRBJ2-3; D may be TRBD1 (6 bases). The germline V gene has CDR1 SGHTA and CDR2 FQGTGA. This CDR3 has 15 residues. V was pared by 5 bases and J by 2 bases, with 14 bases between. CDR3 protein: CASSATGSPTDTQYF. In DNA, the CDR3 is TGTGCCAGCAGCGCCACAGGGTCCCCCACAGATACGCAGTATTTT.

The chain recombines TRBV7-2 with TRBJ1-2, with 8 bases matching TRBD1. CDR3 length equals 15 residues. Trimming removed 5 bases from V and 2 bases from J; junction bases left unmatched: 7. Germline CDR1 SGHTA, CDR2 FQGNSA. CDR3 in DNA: TGTGCCAGCAGCCCCCGGACAGGGAGCAACTATGGCTACACCTTC. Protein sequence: CASSPRTGSNYGYTF.

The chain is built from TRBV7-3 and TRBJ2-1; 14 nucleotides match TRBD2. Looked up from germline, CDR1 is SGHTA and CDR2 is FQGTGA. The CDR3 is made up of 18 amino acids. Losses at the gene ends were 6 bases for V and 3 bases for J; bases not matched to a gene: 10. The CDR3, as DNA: TGTGCCAGCAGTTCCCTCGGGACTAGCGGGAGTTACTACAATGAGCAGTTCTTC. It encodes CASSSLGTSGSYYNEQFF.

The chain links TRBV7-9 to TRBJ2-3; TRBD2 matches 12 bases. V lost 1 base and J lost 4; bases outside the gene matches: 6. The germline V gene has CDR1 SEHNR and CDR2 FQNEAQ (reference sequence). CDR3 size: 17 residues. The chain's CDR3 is CASSLGTLAGGSDTQYF. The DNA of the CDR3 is TGTGCCAGCAGCTTAGGGACACTAGCGGGAGGCTCAGATACGCAGTATTTT.

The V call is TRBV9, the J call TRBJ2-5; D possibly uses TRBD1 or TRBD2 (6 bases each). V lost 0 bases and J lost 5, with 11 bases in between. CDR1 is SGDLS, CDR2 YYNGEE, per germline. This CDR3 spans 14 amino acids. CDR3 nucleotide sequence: TGTGCCAGCAGCGTAGAGGGGGGACGGGAGACCCAGTACTTC. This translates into CASSVEGGRETQYF.

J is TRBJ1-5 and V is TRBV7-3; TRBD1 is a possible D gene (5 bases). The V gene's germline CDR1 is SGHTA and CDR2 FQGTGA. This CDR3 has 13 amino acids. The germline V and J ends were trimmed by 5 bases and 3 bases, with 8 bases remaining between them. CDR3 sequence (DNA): TGTGCCAGCAGCCCAGGGAACAATCAGCCCCAGCATTTT. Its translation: CASSPGNNQPQHF.

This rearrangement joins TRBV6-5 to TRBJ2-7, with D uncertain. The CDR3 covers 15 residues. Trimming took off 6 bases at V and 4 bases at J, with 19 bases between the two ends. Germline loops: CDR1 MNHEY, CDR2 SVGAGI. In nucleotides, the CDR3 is TGTGCCAGCAGCCCCTACATTATCGGATATTACGAGCAGTACTTC. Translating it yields CASSPYIIGYYEQYF.

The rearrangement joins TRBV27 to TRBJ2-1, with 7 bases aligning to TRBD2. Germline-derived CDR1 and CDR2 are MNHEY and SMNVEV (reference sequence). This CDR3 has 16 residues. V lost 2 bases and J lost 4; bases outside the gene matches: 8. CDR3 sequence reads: CASSLLAGAGYNEQFF. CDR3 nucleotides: TGTGCCAGCAGTTTACTCGCGGGAGCTGGTTACAATGAGCAGTTCTTC.

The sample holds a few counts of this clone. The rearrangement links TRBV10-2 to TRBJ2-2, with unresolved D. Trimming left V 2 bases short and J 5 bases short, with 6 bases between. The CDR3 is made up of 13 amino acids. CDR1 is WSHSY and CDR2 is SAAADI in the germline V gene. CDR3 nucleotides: TGCGCCAGCAGTGAGGTCCGAACCGGGGAGCTGTTTTTT. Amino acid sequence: CASSEVRTGELFF.

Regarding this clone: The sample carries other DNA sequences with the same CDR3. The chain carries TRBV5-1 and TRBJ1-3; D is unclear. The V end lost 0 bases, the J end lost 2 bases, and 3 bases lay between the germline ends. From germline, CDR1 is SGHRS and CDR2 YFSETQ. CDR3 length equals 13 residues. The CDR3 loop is CASSLGPGNTIYF. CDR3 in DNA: TGCGCCAGCAGCTTGGGGCCTGGAAACACCATATATTTT.

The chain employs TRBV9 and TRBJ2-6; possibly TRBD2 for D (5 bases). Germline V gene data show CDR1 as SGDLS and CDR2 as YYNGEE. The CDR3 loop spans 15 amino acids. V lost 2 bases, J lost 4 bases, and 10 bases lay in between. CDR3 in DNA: TGTGCCAGCAGCGTTACGGGGAGCGGGGCCAACGTCCTGACTTTC. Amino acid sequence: CASSVTGSGANVLTF.

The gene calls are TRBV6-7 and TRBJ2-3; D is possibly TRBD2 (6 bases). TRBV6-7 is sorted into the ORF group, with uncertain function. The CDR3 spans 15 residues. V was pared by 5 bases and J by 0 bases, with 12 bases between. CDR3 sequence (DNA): TGTGCCAGCAGTCTCGGCGGGACTAGCACAGATACGCAGTATTTT. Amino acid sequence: CASSLGGTSTDTQYF.

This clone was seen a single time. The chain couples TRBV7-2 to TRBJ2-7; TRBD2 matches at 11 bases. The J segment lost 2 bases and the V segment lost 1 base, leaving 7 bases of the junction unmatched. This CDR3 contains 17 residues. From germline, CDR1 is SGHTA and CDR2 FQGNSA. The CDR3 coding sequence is TGTGCCAGCAGCTTAGTTTTCCTAGCGGGAGGTCCCTACGAGCAGTACTTC. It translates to CASSLVFLAGGPYEQYF. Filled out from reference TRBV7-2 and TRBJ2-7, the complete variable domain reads GAGVSQSPSNKVTEKGKDVELRCDPISGHTALYWYRQSLGQGLEFLIYFQGNSAPDKSGLPSDRFSAERTGGSVSTLTIQRTQQEDSAVYLCASSLVFLAGGPYEQYFGPGTRLTVT.

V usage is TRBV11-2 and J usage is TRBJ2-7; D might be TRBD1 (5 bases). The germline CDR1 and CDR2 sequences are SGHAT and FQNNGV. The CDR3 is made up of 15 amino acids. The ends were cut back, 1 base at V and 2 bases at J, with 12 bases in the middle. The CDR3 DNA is TGTGCCAGCAGCTTAGTGGACACAGGCCCCTACGAGCAGTACTTC. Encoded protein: CASSLVDTGPYEQYF.

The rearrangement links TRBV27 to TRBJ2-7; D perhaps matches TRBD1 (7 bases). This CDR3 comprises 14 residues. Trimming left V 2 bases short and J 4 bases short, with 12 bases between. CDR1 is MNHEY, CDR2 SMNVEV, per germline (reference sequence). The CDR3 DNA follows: TGTGCCAGCAGTTTACGAGCAGGGGGGTACGAGCAGTACTTC. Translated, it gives CASSLRAGGYEQYF.